Presented here are 12 T cell receptor beta chains from one specimen sequenced in a study of cytomegalovirus exposure and HLA in healthy donors. PCR primers comprised 60 Vbeta and 13 Jbeta primers. Measured with immunoSEQ multiplex PCR; TCRdb has only the in-frame clones, and not every one. The data show 150,000 to 200,000 clones, approximately 84% seen once. Sequencing used PBMCs. The receptors come from a boy aged 5-17 years in good health and CMV-seronegative.

The rearrangement links TRBV6-1 to TRBJ1-2; no clear D gene. The CDR3 totals 13 residues. CDR1 is MNHNS and CDR2 is SASEGT in the germline V gene. V shed 5 bases and J shed 8 bases, with 15 bases lying between them. The CDR3 here is CASSHEGVLGYTF. DNA of the CDR3: TGTGCCAGCAGTCACGAAGGAGTGCTCGGCTACACCTTC.

The chain recombines TRBV28 with TRBJ2-1, with TRBD2 matching 7 bases. J lost 8 bases, V lost 6 bases, and 13 bases had no gene match. Germline values: CDR1 MDHEN, CDR2 SYDVKM. This CDR3 has 15 residues. This CDR3 reads CASSSLAPPWDEQFF. The CDR3 coding sequence is TGTGCCAGCAGCTCACTAGCGCCTCCTTGGGATGAGCAGTTCTTC.

This clone showed up just once. This rearrangement joins TRBV30 to TRBJ1-6; 7 bases match TRBD1. Germline trimming cut 2 bases from V and 8 bases from J; bases unmatched to any gene: 9. In germline, CDR1 is GTSNPN, CDR2 SVGIG (reference sequence). The CDR3 covers 15 residues. The CDR3 here is CAWSSSGQGDSPLHF. The CDR3, as DNA: TGTGCCTGGAGTTCCTCGGGGCAGGGGGATTCACCCCTCCACTTT.

V is TRBV7-2 and J is TRBJ1-4; 9 nucleotides align to TRBD1. The CDR3 totals 16 residues. The germline CDR1 and CDR2 sequences are SGHTA and FQGNSA. V shed 5 bases and J 5 bases; nucleotides not matched to a gene: 9. For the CDR3, the DNA is TGTGCCAGCAGCACGCGCCGGACAGGGGCAAATGAAAAACTGTTTTTT. Protein: CASSTRRTGANEKLFF.

CDR3 nucleotide sequence: TGTGCCAGTAGTATGGCGTACAGCCGGATAAATTCACCCCTCCACTTT. This sequence encodes CASSMAYSRINSPLHF. This rearrangement joins TRBV19 to TRBJ1-6; D is unresolved. This CDR3 is built from 16 residues. V shed 3 bases and J shed 7 bases, with 16 bases lying between them. The germline V gene has CDR1 LNHDA and CDR2 SQIVND (reference sequence).

This clone was recorded only once. The J gene is TRBJ1-1, the V gene TRBV28; D might be TRBD1 (5 bases). V lost 5 bases, J lost 3 bases, and 10 bases lay in between. The CDR3 consists of 13 residues. Germline CDR1 MDHEN, CDR2 SYDVKM. The CDR3 spells CASSNVQDTEAFF. DNA of the CDR3: TGTGCCAGCAGTAACGTACAGGACACTGAAGCTTTCTTT. Looking up the rest from reference TRBV28 and TRBJ1-1 gives the full variable domain: DVKVTQSSRYLVKRTGEKVFLECVQDMDHENMFWYRQDPGLGLRLIYFSYDVKMKEKGDIPEGYSVSREKKERFSLILESASTNQTSMYLCASSNVQDTEAFFGQGTRLTVV.

The J gene is TRBJ1-6, the V gene TRBV5-8, with TRBD1 as a possible D gene (6 bases). The CDR3 covers 14 residues. CDR1 and CDR2 from the germline V gene are SGHTS and YDEGEE. The germline V and J ends were trimmed by 4 bases and 10 bases, with 15 bases remaining between them. CDR3 in DNA: TGTGCCAGCAGCGAAGACAGGTTCTGGTCACCCCTCCACTTT. Protein product: CASSEDRFWSPLHF.

This clone came up once. V and J are TRBV10-3 and TRBJ1-2, with D possibly being TRBD1 (6 bases). V dropped 3 bases and J dropped 0 bases, with 20 bases sitting between them. CDR1 ENHRY and CDR2 SYGVKD come from the germline V gene. CDR3 length equals 18 residues. CDR3 bases: TGTGCCATCAGTGACCCATTCTACAGGGAAGGTACTAACTATGGCTACACCTTC. Its protein is CAISDPFYREGTNYGYTF.

This rearrangement joins TRBV9 to TRBJ2-7, with 7 bases lining up with TRBD1. V lost 4 bases and J lost 3; bases outside the gene matches: 10. This CDR3 spans 15 amino acids. The germline V gene has CDR1 SGDLS and CDR2 YYNGEE. CDR3 sequence reads: CASSSRTGDLYEQYF. CDR3 DNA sequence: TGTGCCAGCAGCTCACGGACAGGAGATCTCTACGAGCAGTACTTC.

The V and J genes are TRBV10-3 and TRBJ1-2, with D perhaps TRBD1 (6 bases). Germline V CDR1 and CDR2: ENHRY, SYGVKD. V gave up 6 bases and J gave up 4 bases, with 18 bases separating them. The CDR3 length is 15 residues. CDR3 protein: CAIRENFQGIYGYTF. CDR3 DNA: TGTGCCATCAGAGAAAATTTCCAGGGGATCTATGGCTACACCTTC.

The chain links TRBV7-2 to TRBJ2-3, with 8 bases fitting TRBD1. Germline values: CDR1 SGHTA, CDR2 FQGNSA. V gave up 4 bases and J gave up 4 bases; unmatched junction bases: 4. This CDR3 is 14 amino acids long. CDR3 amino acids: CASSSLQGADTQYF. Written as DNA, the CDR3 is TGTGCCAGCAGCTCGTTACAGGGGGCAGATACGCAGTATTTT.

CDR3 protein: CASSSWGPSTDTQYF. The CDR3 DNA sequence: TGTGCCAGCAGCTCCTGGGGCCCTAGCACAGATACGCAGTATTTT. V usage is TRBV7-9 and J usage is TRBJ2-3, with D tentatively TRBD1 (5 bases). CDR1 and CDR2 (germline): SEHNR, FQNEAQ (reference sequence). The CDR3 is made up of 15 amino acids. Trimming removed 4 bases at V and 0 bases at J, with 11 bases between.